This T cell receptor (beta chain) was profiled in a study of blood T cells in healthy people across ages. Primers used in a second PCR of about 6 to 11 cycles were a sample-barcoded 5' primer and a J-beta primer mix. From the 5' RACE reads, TCRdb called clonotypes with MiXCR, one entry per CDR3 protein. The sample yields hundreds of thousands of distinct CDR3 sequences, about 53% seen once. Study-wide findings and caveats: Both naive CD4+ cell counts and diversity were greater in long-lived donors than in aged donors.

Concerning this clonotype itself: No antigen is known for it.

Germline CDR1 SNHLY, CDR2 FYNNEI. Deletions cut 3 bases from V and 2 bases from J, with 9 bases between. The CDR3 has 14 residues. This sequence originates from an older man in good health. Source material: blood. The rearrangement links TRBV2 to TRBJ2-3; D ambiguous. CDR3 sequence: CASSDSAVTDTQYF. CDR3 sequence (DNA): TGTGCCAGCAGTGACTCAGCTGTCACAGATACGCAGTATTTT.